Presented here are 27 T cell receptor beta chains from one specimen sequenced in a study of T cell changes during pregnancy in multiple sclerosis. This table comes from immunoSEQ multiplex PCR, and its TCRdb copy is limited to in-frame clones, with some not included. The sample includes around 46,000 clones, roughly nine tenths of them seen just once. Source: CD8+ T cells from peripheral blood mononuclear cells, taken in the second trimester of pregnancy. The source of these receptors is a female donor with multiple sclerosis, enrolled in a pregnancy study.

The table lists this clone with a count of one. The chain combines TRBV9 with TRBJ2-1; no clear D gene. Deletions cut 0 bases from V and 8 bases from J, with 12 bases between. The CDR3 runs 14 residues. Germline V gene lookup returns CDR1 SGDLS and CDR2 YYNGEE. This CDR3 is CASSVDVVSDEQFF. For the CDR3, the DNA is TGTGCCAGCAGCGTAGATGTAGTGAGTGATGAGCAGTTCTTC.

The chain recombines TRBV7-9 with TRBJ1-1, with 8 bases aligning to TRBD1. There are 17 residues in the CDR3. Germline CDR1 reads SEHNR; CDR2 reads FQNEAQ (reference sequence). Trimming at V came to 2 bases and at J to 3 bases, leaving 11 bases not matched to a gene. The DNA of the CDR3 is TGTGCCAGCAGCTTAAGCGCTCAGGGGGCTCGGGACACTGAAGCTTTCTTT. Translation: CASSLSAQGARDTEAFF.

The rearrangement links TRBV14 to TRBJ1-2; 7 bases agree with TRBD1. Germline V gene lookup returns CDR1 SGHDN and CDR2 FVKESK. Trimming took 1 base from V and 7 from J; bases not matched to a gene: 12. The CDR3 has 16 amino acids. CDR3 bases: TGTGCCAGCAGCCAAGGAATTGGCAGGGGGTTGGTTGGCTACACCTTC. As protein: CASSQGIGRGLVGYTF. Looking up the rest from reference TRBV14 and TRBJ1-2 gives the full variable domain: EAGVTQFPSHSVIEKGQTVTLRCDPISGHDNLYWYRRVMGKEIKFLLHFVKESKQDESGMPNNRFLAERTGGTYSTLKVQPAELEDSGVYFCASSQGIGRGLVGYTFGSGTRLTVV.

In this sample, this clone turned up once. The gene calls are TRBV6-5 and TRBJ2-5; 12 nucleotides align to TRBD2. Trimming took 2 bases from V and 5 from J; bases not matched to a gene: 3. Germline loops: CDR1 MNHEY, CDR2 SVGAGI. CDR3 length: 15 amino acids. In DNA, the CDR3 is TGTGCCAGCAGTTACGGGGGACTAGCGGGCGAGACCCAGTACTTC. Encoded protein: CASSYGGLAGETQYF.

This clone came up once. The CDR3: CASLDLFGSNQPQHF. Written as DNA, the CDR3 is TGTGCCAGTCTCGATCTTTTCGGGAGCAATCAGCCCCAGCATTTT. This chain uses TRBV19 with TRBJ1-5, with D unresolved. V lost 8 bases, J lost 1 base, and 15 bases lay in between. CDR3 length equals 15 residues. Per the germline V gene, CDR1 is LNHDA and CDR2 is SQIVND (reference sequence).

The rearrangement links TRBV6-1 to TRBJ1-1, with D tentatively TRBD1 (5 bases). V lost 8 bases and J lost 5, with 18 bases in between. CDR1 MNHNS and CDR2 SASEGT come from the germline V gene. The CDR3 is 14 residues long. The CDR3 DNA is TGTGCCAGCCTCATAGTCGGGGGGGTTACTGAAGCTTTCTTT. This translates into CASLIVGGVTEAFF.

The J gene is TRBJ1-2, the V gene TRBV7-9, with TRBD1 matching 8 bases. Looked up from germline, CDR1 is SEHNR and CDR2 is FQNEAQ (reference sequence). The junction had 6 bases not matched to a gene; V was cut back by 0 bases and J by 6 bases. CDR3 size: 15 residues. The DNA for the CDR3 is TGTGCCAGCAGCTTAGCAGGACAGGGCCTTGATGGCTACACCTTC. Translating gives CASSLAGQGLDGYTF.

The chain couples TRBV18 to TRBJ2-6, with TRBD2 identical over 9 bases. With V trimmed by 4 bases and J by 0 bases, 10 bases remained unmatched. CDR3 length: 19 amino acids. Germline-derived CDR1 and CDR2 are KGHSH and LQKENI. The CDR3 region has the DNA TGTGCCAGCTCACTAGTAGAGCGGGGGGCGATCTCTGGGGCCAACGTCCTGACTTTC. It encodes CASSLVERGAISGANVLTF. Full variable domain (missing parts from reference TRBV18 and TRBJ2-6): NAGVMQNPRHLVRRRGQEARLRCSPMKGHSHVYWYRQLPEEGLKFMVYLQKENIIDESGMPKERFSAEFPKEGPSILRIQQVVRGDSAAYFCASSLVERGAISGANVLTFGAGSRLTVL.

CDR3 DNA sequence: TGTGCCAGCAGTGTACGGGGGGCGAACTATGGCTACACCTTC. It specifies CASSVRGANYGYTF. The chain uses TRBV6-1 and TRBJ1-2; D is possibly TRBD1 (6 bases). This CDR3 has 14 residues. In germline, CDR1 is MNHNS, CDR2 SASEGT. Trimming cost V 4 bases and J 2 bases, with 11 bases left between them.

The V gene is TRBV5-1, the J gene TRBJ2-7, with D perhaps TRBD1 (5 bases). CDR1 and CDR2 from the germline V gene are SGHRS and YFSETQ. The CDR3 is made up of 14 amino acids. V dropped 0 bases and J dropped 1 base, with 8 bases sitting between them. This CDR3 is CASSLVTESYEQYF. In DNA form, the CDR3 reads TGCGCCAGCAGCTTGGTGACAGAATCCTACGAGCAGTACTTC. The full variable domain, rest sourced from reference TRBV5-1 and TRBJ2-7, is KAGVTQTPRYLIKTRGQQVTLSCSPISGHRSVSWYQQTPGQGLQFLFEYFSETQRNKGNFPGRFSGRQFSNSRSEMNVSTLELGDSALYLCASSLVTESYEQYFGPGTRLTVT.

The chain is built from TRBV21-1 and TRBJ2-1; the table's D call of TRBD1 was not tested on the DNA. TRBV21-1 is classified as a pseudogene. This CDR3 has 16 residues. The CDR3 reads CASSKGRQGKDNEQFF. The DNA for the CDR3 is TGTGCCAGCAGCAAAGGTCGGCAGGGTAAGGACAATGAGCAGTTCTTC.

Concerning this clone: At one end, the junction sequence differs from germline, possibly due to a read error. The chain uses TRBV7-7 and TRBJ2-3; 7 bases fit TRBD1. The CDR3 loop spans 13 amino acids. Germline CDR1 SSHAT, CDR2 FNYEAQ (reference sequence). CDR3 bases: TGTGCTAGCAGCCAAGGGGGCTCAGATACGCAGTATTTT. Translating gives CASSQGGSDTQYF.

The chain uses TRBV5-4 and TRBJ1-2, with 9 bases that match TRBD1. Germline values: CDR1 SGHNT, CDR2 YYREEE (reference sequence). The CDR3 covers 16 residues. The ends lost 4 bases at V and 2 bases at J; junction bases unmatched: 9. CDR3 nucleotides: TGTGCCAGCAGCAATCGACAGGGGGGTCGGAACTATGGCTACACCTTC. Protein: CASSNRQGGRNYGYTF.

V and J are TRBV6-5 and TRBJ2-7; 8 nucleotides line up with TRBD2. The CDR3 has 14 residues. Germline assignment: CDR1 MNHEY and CDR2 SVGAGI. With V trimmed by 0 bases and J by 2 bases, 0 bases remained unmatched. The DNA for the CDR3 is TGTGCCAGCAGTTACTCTAGCGGGGCCTACGAGCAGTACTTC. Protein product: CASSYSSGAYEQYF.

The chain employs TRBV30 and TRBJ1-1; a possible D gene is TRBD1 (5 bases). CDR1 and CDR2 (germline): GTSNPN, SVGIG (reference sequence). Trimming took off 5 bases at V and 4 bases at J, with 14 bases between the two ends. The CDR3 totals 13 residues. The CDR3 loop is CAWGTGGGTEAFF. CDR3 bases: TGTGCCTGGGGTACCGGCGGGGGCACTGAAGCTTTCTTT.

The rearrangement uses TRBV29-1 and TRBJ2-5, with TRBD1 matching 8 bases. Germline V lookup: CDR1 SQVTM, CDR2 ANQGSEA. V shed 7 bases and J 7 bases; nucleotides not matched to a gene: 17. The CDR3 covers 15 residues. CDR3 coding DNA: TGCAGCGGGGGAAGGGACAGGCGGGATAGCTTGACCCAGTACTTC. This sequence encodes CSGGRDRRDSLTQYF.

The chain combines TRBV18 with TRBJ1-1, with D tentatively TRBD1 (5 bases). V was pared by 6 bases and J by 2 bases, with 7 bases between. The CDR3 is 12 residues long. Germline assignment: CDR1 KGHSH and CDR2 LQKENI. CDR3 bases: TGTGCCAGCTCCAGGGTAAACACTGAAGCTTTCTTT. This sequence encodes CASSRVNTEAFF.

The CDR3, as DNA: TGTGCCAGCAGTGAATTTCTAGGCCGAGATACGCAGTATTTT. Translation: CASSEFLGRDTQYF. The chain combines TRBV2 with TRBJ2-3; no clear D. Trimming shortened V by 2 bases and J by 5 bases, and 11 bases separated the two germline ends. The CDR3 totals 14 residues. Germline CDR1 SNHLY, CDR2 FYNNEI.

This clone was counted a single time. The rearrangement joins TRBV6-1 to TRBJ1-1; no clear D. CDR3 length: 14 amino acids. V dropped 1 base and J dropped 0 bases, with 6 bases sitting between them. Germline V lookup: CDR1 MNHNS, CDR2 SASEGT. CDR3 region: CASSEGAVNTEAFF. CDR3 sequence (DNA): TGTGCCAGCAGTGAAGGTGCGGTGAACACTGAAGCTTTCTTT.

The CDR3 region is CASSLSRAPEAFF. DNA for the CDR3: TGTGCCAGCAGCTTGAGCAGGGCCCCTGAAGCTTTCTTT. This sequence joins TRBV5-4 and TRBJ1-1; possibly TRBD1 for D (5 bases). Germline CDR1 SGHNT, CDR2 YYREEE (reference sequence). The CDR3 is 13 amino acids. Trimming stripped 1 base from V and 6 bases from J, with 10 bases between.

The chain combines TRBV4-1 with TRBJ1-2; the D is unclear. The CDR3 runs to 15 residues. V lost 1 base and J lost 4, with 13 bases in between. Per germline, CDR1 MGHRA and CDR2 YSYEKL. The CDR3 spells CASSQGYSPRYGYTF. CDR3 nucleotide sequence: TGCGCCAGCAGCCAAGGGTACAGCCCCCGCTATGGCTACACCTTC.

The chain combines TRBV7-6 with TRBJ2-2, with unresolved D. V was shortened by 1 base and J by 7 bases, with 7 bases between the two germline ends. CDR3 length: 13 residues. Germline CDR1 is SGHVS and CDR2 is FNYEAQ. The CDR3 nucleotides are TGTGCCAGCAGCTTAGGAGCGAGCGGGGAGCTGTTTTTT. It is translated as CASSLGASGELFF. Supplemented by reference TRBV7-6 and TRBJ2-2, the full variable domain reads GAGVSQSPRYKVTKRGQDVALRCDPISGHVSLYWYRQALGQGPEFLTYFNYEAQQDKSGLPNDRFSAERPEGSISTLTIQRTEQRDSAMYRCASSLGASGELFFGEGSRLTVL.

Here the CDR3 DNA reads TGTGCCAGCAGTACAGGTTTCCCACAGGACGAGCAGTACTTC. It translates to CASSTGFPQDEQYF. The J gene is TRBJ2-7, the V gene TRBV28; D perhaps matches TRBD1 (5 bases). The germline V and J ends were trimmed by 5 bases and 5 bases, with 16 bases remaining between them. Germline assignment: CDR1 MDHEN and CDR2 SYDVKM. The CDR3 sequence is 14 residues long.

This sequence joins TRBV5-1 and TRBJ1-5; D may be TRBD1 (6 bases). This CDR3 has 14 amino acids. Germline V gene sequence: CDR1 SGHRS, CDR2 YFSETQ. Trimming stripped 0 bases from V and 2 bases from J, with 6 bases between. The CDR3 region is CASSLEGGNQPQHF. DNA for the CDR3: TGCGCCAGCAGCTTGGAGGGGGGCAATCAGCCCCAGCATTTT.

The chain combines TRBV6-1 with TRBJ2-1; 7 bases map to TRBD2. The CDR3 runs to 13 residues. Germline CDR1 MNHNS, CDR2 SASEGT. Trimming at V came to 4 bases and at J to 3 bases, leaving 0 bases not matched to a gene. CDR3 region: CASSGTSYNEQFF. For the CDR3, the DNA is TGTGCCAGCAGTGGGACTAGCTACAATGAGCAGTTCTTC.

The gene calls are TRBV6-1 and TRBJ1-1, with TRBD1 as a possible D gene (6 bases). Trimming removed 1 base from V and 3 bases from J, with 6 bases in between. The germline V gene encodes CDR1 MNHNS and CDR2 SASEGT. This CDR3 contains 13 residues. In DNA, the CDR3 is TGTGCCAGCAGTGAAGGGGGGCACACTGAAGCTTTCTTT. Amino acid sequence: CASSEGGHTEAFF.

The chain couples TRBV10-3 to TRBJ2-1, with 11 positions matching TRBD2. The V gene's germline CDR1 is ENHRY and CDR2 SYGVKD. There are 16 residues in the CDR3. J was trimmed by 5 bases and V by 0 bases; bases with no gene match: 3. The CDR3 sequence is CAISESLAGGDNEQFF. The CDR3 coding sequence is TGTGCCATCAGTGAGTCGTTAGCGGGGGGGGACAATGAGCAGTTCTTC.